These 9 T cell receptor beta chains originate from one sample sequenced in a study of T cells in Graves' hyperthyroidism and ophthalmopathy. Amplified regions were TCR beta CDR3 sequences from RNA transcripts. Researchers ran a first-round RT-PCR on the TCR CDR3 using the HTBI primer set. TCRdb re-analysed the multiplex PCR reads in MiXCR, keeping a single row per CDR3 protein. This sample has nearly 750,000 distinct CDR3 sequences, with under 45% found just once. Input material: blood. The source of these receptors is a woman between 40 and 50 years old with Graves' hyperthyroidism.

The rearrangement links TRBV5-6 to TRBJ1-5; D gene unclear. Trimming removed 2 bases at V and 11 bases at J, with 20 bases between. The CDR3 sequence is 15 residues long. Germline values: CDR1 SGHDT, CDR2 YYEEEE. The CDR3 nucleotides are TGTGCCAGCAGCTTAGGTGTGCTCATGAGGGAGACCCAGCATTTT. Its protein product is CASSLGVLMRETQHF.

The table lists this clonotype with a few counts. The chain combines TRBV19 with TRBJ2-6; D gene unclear. Germline-derived CDR1 and CDR2 are LNHDA and SQIVND (reference sequence). CDR3 length: 14 amino acids. Between the trimmed V and J ends, which lost 8 bases and 0 bases, there was a span of 8 bases. This CDR3 reads CASYRGSGANVLTF. Written as DNA, the CDR3 is TGTGCCAGTTACAGAGGCTCTGGGGCCAACGTCCTGACTTTC.

This clonotype came up many times. V usage is TRBV7-2 and J usage is TRBJ2-7; 9 bases are shared with TRBD2. The CDR3 totals 15 residues. Trimming at V came to 1 base and at J to 2 bases, leaving 3 bases not matched to a gene. In germline, CDR1 is SGHTA, CDR2 FQGNSA. The DNA for the CDR3 is TGTGCCAGCAGCTTAGGGCGGGGGGGGCCCTACGAGCAGTACTTC. Translating gives CASSLGRGGPYEQYF. Variable domain in full (rest from reference TRBV7-2 and TRBJ2-7): GAGVSQSPSNKVTEKGKDVELRCDPISGHTALYWYRQSLGQGLEFLIYFQGNSAPDKSGLPSDRFSAERTGGSVSTLTIQRTQQEDSAVYLCASSLGRGGPYEQYFGPGTRLTVT.

V gene TRBV13 combines with J gene TRBJ2-7; tentatively, D is TRBD1 (5 bases). The CDR3 runs to 13 residues. V lost 3 bases to trimming and J lost 6 bases, with 12 bases between them. CDR1 is PRHDT and CDR2 is FYEKMQ in the germline V gene (reference sequence). The CDR3 sequence is CASSLGKGSEQYF. CDR3 in DNA: TGTGCCAGCAGCTTGGGAAAGGGGTCCGAGCAGTACTTC.

At least ten counts were recorded for this clonotype. This rearrangement joins TRBV5-8 to TRBJ2-7; D might be TRBD1 (5 bases). This CDR3 has 15 amino acids. The V end was cut by 1 base, the J end by 0 bases, with 11 bases between. Germline V lookup: CDR1 SGHTS, CDR2 YDEGEE. CDR3 nucleotide sequence: TGTGCCAGCAGCTTGAGGGGATTTAGCTCCTACGAGCAGTACTTC. This translates into CASSLRGFSSYEQYF.

The V gene is TRBV7-2, the J gene TRBJ2-2, with D unclear. Germline CDR1 reads SGHTA; CDR2 reads FQGNSA. With 4 bases removed from V and 0 bases from J, the gap between germline ends came to 9 bases. This CDR3 has 15 amino acids. In nucleotides, the CDR3 is TGTGCCAGCAGCTCGTATGGGCCGAACACCGGGGAGCTGTTTTTT. It codes for CASSSYGPNTGELFF.

This clonotype was detected many times. The chain uses TRBV29-1 and TRBJ1-2, with TRBD1 as a possible D gene (5 bases). From germline, CDR1 is SQVTM and CDR2 ANQGSEA. V was cut by 5 bases and J by 8 bases, with 12 bases left in between. The CDR3 is made up of 11 amino acids. The CDR3 DNA reads TGCAGCGTTATCTCGGGGCTGGGCTACACCTTC. It yields the protein CSVISGLGYTF.

This clonotype occurred many times. The gene calls are TRBV20-1 and TRBJ2-7; 9 positions match TRBD2. Germline V gene lookup returns CDR1 DFQATT and CDR2 SNEGSKA (reference sequence). The CDR3 sequence is 14 residues long. J lost 6 bases, V lost 3 bases, and 9 bases had no gene match. In DNA, the CDR3 is TGCAGTGCTAGGAGGGGAGCGGGAGGCACCGAGCAGTACTTC. This gives the protein CSARRGAGGTEQYF.

V gene TRBV24-1 combines with J gene TRBJ1-5; a possible D gene is TRBD1 (6 bases). Trimming removed 12 bases from V and 5 bases from J, with 16 bases in between. Germline V CDR1 and CDR2: KGHDR, SFDVKD. CDR3 length: 13 amino acids. CDR3 sequence: CASQGGGHQPQHF. CDR3 in DNA: TGTGCCTCCCAGGGAGGGGGGCATCAGCCCCAGCATTTT.